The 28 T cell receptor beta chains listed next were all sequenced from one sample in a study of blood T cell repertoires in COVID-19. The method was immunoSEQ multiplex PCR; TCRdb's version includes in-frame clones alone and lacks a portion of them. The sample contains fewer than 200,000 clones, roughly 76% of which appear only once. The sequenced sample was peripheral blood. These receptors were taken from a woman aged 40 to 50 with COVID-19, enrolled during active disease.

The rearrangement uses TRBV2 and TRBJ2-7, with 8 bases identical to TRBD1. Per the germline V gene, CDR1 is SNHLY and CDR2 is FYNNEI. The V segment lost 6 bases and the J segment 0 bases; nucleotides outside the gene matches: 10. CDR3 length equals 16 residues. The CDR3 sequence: CASRSPGQDYSYEQYF. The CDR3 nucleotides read TGTGCCAGCAGGTCCCCGGGACAGGATTACTCCTACGAGCAGTACTTC. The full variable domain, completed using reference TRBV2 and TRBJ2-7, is EPEVTQTPSHQVTQMGQEVILRCVPISNHLYFYWYRQILGQKVEFLVSFYNNEISEKSEIFDDQFSVERPDGSNFTLKIRSTKLEDSAMYFCASRSPGQDYSYEQYFGPGTRLTVT.

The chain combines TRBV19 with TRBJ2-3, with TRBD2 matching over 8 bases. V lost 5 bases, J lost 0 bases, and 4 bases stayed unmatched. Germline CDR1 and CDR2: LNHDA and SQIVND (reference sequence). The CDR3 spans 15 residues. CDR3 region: CASSVSGISTDTQYF. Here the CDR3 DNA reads TGTGCCAGTAGTGTTAGCGGGATTAGCACAGATACGCAGTATTTT. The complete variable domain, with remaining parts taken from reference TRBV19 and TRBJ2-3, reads DGGITQSPKYLFRKEGQNVTLSCEQNLNHDAMYWYRQDPGQGLRLIYYSQIVNDFQKGDIAEGYSVSREKKESFPLTVTSAQKNPTAFYLCASSVSGISTDTQYFGPGTRLTVL.

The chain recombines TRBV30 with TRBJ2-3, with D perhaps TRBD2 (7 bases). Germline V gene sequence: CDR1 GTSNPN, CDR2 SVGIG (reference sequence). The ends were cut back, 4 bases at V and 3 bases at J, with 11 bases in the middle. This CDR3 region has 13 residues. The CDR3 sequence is CAWNRGATDTQYF. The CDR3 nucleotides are TGTGCCTGGAACCGGGGGGCAACAGATACGCAGTATTTT.

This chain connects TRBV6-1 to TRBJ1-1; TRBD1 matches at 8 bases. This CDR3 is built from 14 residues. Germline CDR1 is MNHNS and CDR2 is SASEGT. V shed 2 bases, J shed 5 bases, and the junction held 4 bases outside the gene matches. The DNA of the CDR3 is TGTGCCAGCAGTGAATGGCAGGGGGCAACTGAAGCTTTCTTT. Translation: CASSEWQGATEAFF.

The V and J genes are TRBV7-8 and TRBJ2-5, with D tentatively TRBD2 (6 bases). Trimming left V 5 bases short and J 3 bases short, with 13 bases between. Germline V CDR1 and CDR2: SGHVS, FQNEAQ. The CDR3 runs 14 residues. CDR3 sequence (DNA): TGTGCCAGCAGCGCGGGACGGGGTGAAGAGACCCAGTACTTC. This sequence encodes CASSAGRGEETQYF.

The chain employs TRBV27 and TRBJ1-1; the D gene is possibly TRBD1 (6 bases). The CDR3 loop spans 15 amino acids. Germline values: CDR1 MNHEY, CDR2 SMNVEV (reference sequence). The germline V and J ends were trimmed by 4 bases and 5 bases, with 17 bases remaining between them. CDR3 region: CASSWGPALGTEAFF. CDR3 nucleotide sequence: TGTGCCAGCAGTTGGGGGCCGGCATTGGGTACTGAAGCTTTCTTT.

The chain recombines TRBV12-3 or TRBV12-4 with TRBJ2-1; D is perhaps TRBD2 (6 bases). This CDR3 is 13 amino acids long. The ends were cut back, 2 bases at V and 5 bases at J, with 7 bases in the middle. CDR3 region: CASSLKRDNEQFF. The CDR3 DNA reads TGTGCCAGCAGTTTAAAGCGGGACAATGAGCAGTTCTTC.

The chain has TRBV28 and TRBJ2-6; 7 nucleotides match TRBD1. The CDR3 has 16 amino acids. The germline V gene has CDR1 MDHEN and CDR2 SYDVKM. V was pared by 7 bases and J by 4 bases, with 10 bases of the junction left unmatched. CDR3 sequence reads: CASNSPTGAGANVLTF. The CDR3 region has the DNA TGTGCCAGCAACTCCCCCACAGGGGCCGGGGCCAACGTCCTGACTTTC.

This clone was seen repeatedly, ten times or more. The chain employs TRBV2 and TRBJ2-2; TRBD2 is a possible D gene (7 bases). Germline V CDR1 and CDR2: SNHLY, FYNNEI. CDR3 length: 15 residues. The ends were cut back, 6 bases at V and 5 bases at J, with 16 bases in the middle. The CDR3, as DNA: TGTGCCAGCAGAGTTTCGGGGGGCGTAACCGGGGAGCTGTTTTTT. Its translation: CASRVSGGVTGELFF. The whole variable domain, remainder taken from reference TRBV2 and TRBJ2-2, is EPEVTQTPSHQVTQMGQEVILRCVPISNHLYFYWYRQILGQKVEFLVSFYNNEISEKSEIFDDQFSVERPDGSNFTLKIRSTKLEDSAMYFCASRVSGGVTGELFFGEGSRLTVL.

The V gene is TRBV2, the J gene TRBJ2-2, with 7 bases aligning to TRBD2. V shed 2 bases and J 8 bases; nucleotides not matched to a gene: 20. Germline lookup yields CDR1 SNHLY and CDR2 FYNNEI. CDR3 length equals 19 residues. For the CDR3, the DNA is TGTGCCAGCAGTGAACGGCTAGCGGCGGGAGTAGGGAGTCTAGGGGAGCTGTTTTTT. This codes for CASSERLAAGVGSLGELFF.

The CDR3 DNA follows: TGTGCCAGTAGTATAGATCTCCGACAGGGAGCTTTCTTT. Protein: CASSIDLRQGAFF. V is TRBV19 and J is TRBJ1-1; TRBD1 matches at 7 bases. The junction had 5 bases not matched to a gene; V was cut back by 0 bases and J by 10 bases. Per the germline V gene, CDR1 is LNHDA and CDR2 is SQIVND (reference sequence). The CDR3 is 13 amino acids.

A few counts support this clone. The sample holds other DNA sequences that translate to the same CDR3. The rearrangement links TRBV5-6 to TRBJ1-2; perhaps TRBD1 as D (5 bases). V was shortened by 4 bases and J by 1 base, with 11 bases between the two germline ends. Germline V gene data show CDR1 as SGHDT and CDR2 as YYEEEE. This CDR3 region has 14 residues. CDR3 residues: CASSRRGGNYGYTF. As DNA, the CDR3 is TGTGCCAGCAGCCGGCGGGGGGGTAACTATGGCTACACCTTC.

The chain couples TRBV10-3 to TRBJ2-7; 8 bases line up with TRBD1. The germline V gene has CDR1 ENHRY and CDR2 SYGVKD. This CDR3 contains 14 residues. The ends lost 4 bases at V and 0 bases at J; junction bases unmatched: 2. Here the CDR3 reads CAISGTGSSYEQYV. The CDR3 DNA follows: TGTGCCATCAGTGGGACAGGGAGCTCCTACGAGCAGTACGTC.

The CDR3 here is CASSLSGSTDTQYF. In nucleotides, the CDR3 is TGTGCCAGCAGCCTTAGCGGGAGCACAGATACGCAGTATTTT. The J gene is TRBJ2-3, the V gene TRBV11-3; the match to TRBD2 covers 7 bases. The CDR3 runs to 14 residues. The V segment lost 5 bases and the J segment 0 bases; nucleotides outside the gene matches: 2. Germline loops: CDR1 SGHNT, CDR2 YENEEA.

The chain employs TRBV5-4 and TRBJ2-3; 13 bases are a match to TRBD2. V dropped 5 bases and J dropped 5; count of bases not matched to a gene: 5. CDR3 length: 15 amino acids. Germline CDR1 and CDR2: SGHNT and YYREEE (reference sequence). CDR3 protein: CASRLAGGPGDTQYF. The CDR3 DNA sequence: TGTGCCAGCAGACTAGCGGGAGGGCCGGGAGATACGCAGTATTTT.

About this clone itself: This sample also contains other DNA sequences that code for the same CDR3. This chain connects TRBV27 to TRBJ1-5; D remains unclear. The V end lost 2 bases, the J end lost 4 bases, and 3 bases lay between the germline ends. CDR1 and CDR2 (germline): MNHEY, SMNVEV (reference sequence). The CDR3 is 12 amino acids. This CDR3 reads CASSLPNQPQHF. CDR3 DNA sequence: TGTGCCAGCAGTTTACCGAATCAGCCCCAGCATTTT.

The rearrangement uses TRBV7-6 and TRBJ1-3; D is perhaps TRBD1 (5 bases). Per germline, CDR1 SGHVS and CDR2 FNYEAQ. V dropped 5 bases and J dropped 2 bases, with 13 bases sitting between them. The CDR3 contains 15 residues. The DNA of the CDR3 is TGTGCCAGCAGCCCAACGCCACAGGCTGGAAACACCATATATTTT. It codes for CASSPTPQAGNTIYF. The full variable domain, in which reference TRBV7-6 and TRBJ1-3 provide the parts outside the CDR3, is GAGVSQSPRYKVTKRGQDVALRCDPISGHVSLYWYRQALGQGPEFLTYFNYEAQQDKSGLPNDRFSAERPEGSISTLTIQRTEQRDSAMYRCASSPTPQAGNTIYFGEGSWLTVV.

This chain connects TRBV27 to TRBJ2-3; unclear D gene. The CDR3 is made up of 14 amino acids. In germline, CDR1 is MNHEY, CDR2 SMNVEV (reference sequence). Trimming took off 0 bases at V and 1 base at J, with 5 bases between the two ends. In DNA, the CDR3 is TGTGCCAGCAGTTTATCTCCCGGCACAGATACGCAGTATTTT. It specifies CASSLSPGTDTQYF.

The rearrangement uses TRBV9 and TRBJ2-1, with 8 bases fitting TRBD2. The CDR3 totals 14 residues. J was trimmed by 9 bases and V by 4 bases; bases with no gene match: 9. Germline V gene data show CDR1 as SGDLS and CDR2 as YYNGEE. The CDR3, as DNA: TGTGCCAGCAGCCCAGCGGGAGAGTTTCGTGAGCAGTTCTTC. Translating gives CASSPAGEFREQFF. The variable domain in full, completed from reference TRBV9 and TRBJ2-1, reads DSGVTQTPKHLITATGQRVTLRCSPRSGDLSVYWYQQSLDQGLQFLIQYYNGEERAKGNILERFSAQQFPDLHSELNLSSLELGDSALYFCASSPAGEFREQFFGPGTRLTVL.

The CDR3 bases are TGTGCCTGGAGTGTACGTGGTCGGGGTAATGAAAAACTGTTTTTT. Translating gives CAWSVRGRGNEKLFF. This sequence joins TRBV30 and TRBJ1-4; no firm D call. Germline CDR1 and CDR2: GTSNPN and SVGIG (reference sequence). The CDR3 covers 15 residues. V was pared by 0 bases and J by 4 bases, with 12 bases between. Full variable domain (rest looked up from reference TRBV30 and TRBJ1-4): SQTIHQWPATLVQPVGSPLSLECTVEGTSNPNLYWYRQAAGRGLQLLFYSVGIGQISSEVPQNLSASRPQDRQFILSSKKLLLSDSGFYLCAWSVRGRGNEKLFFGSGTQLSVL.

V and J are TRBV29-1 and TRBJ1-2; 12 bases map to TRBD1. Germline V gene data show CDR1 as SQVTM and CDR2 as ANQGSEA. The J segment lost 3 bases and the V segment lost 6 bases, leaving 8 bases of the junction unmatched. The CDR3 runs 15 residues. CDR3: CSVTGTGGGYYGYTF. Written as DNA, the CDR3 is TGCAGCGTAACCGGGACAGGGGGCGGTTACTATGGCTACACCTTC.

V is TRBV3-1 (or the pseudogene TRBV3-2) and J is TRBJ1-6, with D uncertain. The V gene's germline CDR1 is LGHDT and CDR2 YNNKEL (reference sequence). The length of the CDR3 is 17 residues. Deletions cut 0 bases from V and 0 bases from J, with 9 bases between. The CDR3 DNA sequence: TGTGCCAGCAGCCAAGATTCGGGGAGCTCCTATAATTCACCCCTCCACTTT. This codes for CASSQDSGSSYNSPLHF.

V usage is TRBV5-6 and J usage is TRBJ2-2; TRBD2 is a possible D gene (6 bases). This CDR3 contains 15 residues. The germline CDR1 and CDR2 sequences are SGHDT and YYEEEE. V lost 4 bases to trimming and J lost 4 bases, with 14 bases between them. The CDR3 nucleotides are TGTGCCAGCAGCCCTGACGCCGGGGGCACCGGGGAGCTGTTTTTT. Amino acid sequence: CASSPDAGGTGELFF.

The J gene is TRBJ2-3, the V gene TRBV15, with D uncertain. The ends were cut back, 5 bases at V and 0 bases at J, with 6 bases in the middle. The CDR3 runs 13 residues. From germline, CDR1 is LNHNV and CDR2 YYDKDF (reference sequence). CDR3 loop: CATSLASTDTQYF. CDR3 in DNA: TGTGCCACCAGCTTGGCTAGCACAGATACGCAGTATTTT. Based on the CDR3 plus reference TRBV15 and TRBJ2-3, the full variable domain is DAMVIQNPRYQVTQFGKPVTLSCSQTLNHNVMYWYQQKSSQAPKLLFHYYDKDFNNEADTPDNFQSRRPNTSFCFLDIRSPGLGDTAMYLCATSLASTDTQYFGPGTRLTVL.

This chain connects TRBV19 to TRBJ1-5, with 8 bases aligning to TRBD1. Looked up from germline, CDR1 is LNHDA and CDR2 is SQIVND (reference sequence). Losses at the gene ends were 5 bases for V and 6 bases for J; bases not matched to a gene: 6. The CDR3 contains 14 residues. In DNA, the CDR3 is TGTGCCAGTAGTTGGCAGGGGGCAGGTCAGCCCCAGCATTTT. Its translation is CASSWQGAGQPQHF.

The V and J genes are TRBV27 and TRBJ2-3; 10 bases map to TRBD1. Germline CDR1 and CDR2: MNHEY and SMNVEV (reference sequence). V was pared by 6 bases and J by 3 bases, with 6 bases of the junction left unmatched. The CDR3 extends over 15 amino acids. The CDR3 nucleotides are TGTGCCAGCAGATCACAGGGACAGGGGACAGATACGCAGTATTTT. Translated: CASRSQGQGTDTQYF.

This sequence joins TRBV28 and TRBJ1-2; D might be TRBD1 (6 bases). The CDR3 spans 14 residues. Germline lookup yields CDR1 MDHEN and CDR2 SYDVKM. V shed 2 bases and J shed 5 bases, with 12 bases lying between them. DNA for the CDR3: TGTGCCAGCAGTTTAGGGGGGGCGGGTTATGGCTACACCTTC. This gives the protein CASSLGGAGYGYTF.

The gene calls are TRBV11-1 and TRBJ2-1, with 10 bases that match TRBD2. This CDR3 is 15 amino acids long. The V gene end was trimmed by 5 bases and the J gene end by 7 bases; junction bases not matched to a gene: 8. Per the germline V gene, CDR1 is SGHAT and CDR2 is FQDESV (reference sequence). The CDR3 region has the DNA TGTGCCAGCAGCGATTCTAGCGGGAGTCGGAATGAGCAGTTCTTC. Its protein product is CASSDSSGSRNEQFF.